A single sample is the source of the 20 T cell receptor beta chains below, sequenced in a study of monozygotic twins with inflammatory bowel disease. TCRdb reprocessed the 5' RACE reads, keeping one entry per CDR3 protein, no DNA. The sample table sets out just over 300,000 distinct CDR3 sequences. Sequencing was performed on blood. These receptors originate from a human donor with ulcerative colitis or Crohn's disease, or a healthy co-twin of an affected twin (not recorded which).

The chain links TRBV18 to TRBJ2-1; the D gene TCRdb calls, TRBD2, cannot be checked with no DNA. The CDR3 is 13 residues long. The germline V gene encodes CDR1 KGHSH and CDR2 LQKENI. The CDR3 region is CASSPGLEFEQFF.

The chain carries TRBV21-1 and TRBJ2-5; TCRdb's assignment of TRBD1 cannot be checked, as there is no DNA. TRBV21-1 is a documented pseudogene. This CDR3 comprises 12 residues. CDR3 residues: CASHREPKTQYF.

V and J are TRBV29-1 and TRBJ1-4; the TRBD1 assignment by TCRdb is unverifiable without DNA. Germline-derived CDR1 and CDR2 are SQVTM and ANQGSEA. The CDR3 consists of 13 residues. This CDR3 reads CSVERGAGEKLFF.

The chain employs TRBV10-3 and TRBJ2-7; TCRdb indicates TRBD2, and absent DNA this call remains unverified. Germline V lookup: CDR1 ENHRY, CDR2 SYGVKD. The CDR3 is 15 residues long. The chain's CDR3 is CAISDLAGGPYEQYF.

J is TRBJ2-1 and V is TRBV5-1; TCRdb selects TRBD1, and the lack of DNA leaves this call unchecked. CDR1 and CDR2 (germline): SGHRS, YFSETQ. The CDR3 is 15 residues long. CDR3 region: CASSLDPGQINEQFF.

The CDR3 sequence is CATGGYNEQFF. The chain combines TRBV12-3 or TRBV12-4 with TRBJ2-1; TCRdb returns TRBD1, unconfirmable since there is no DNA. CDR3 length: 11 residues.

The chain carries TRBV7-2 and TRBJ2-2; absent DNA, TCRdb's TRBD2 call cannot be checked. Germline V gene sequence: CDR1 SGHTA, CDR2 FQGNSA. The CDR3 sequence is 15 residues long. CDR3 loop: CASSLVRSGSGELFF.

The rearrangement joins TRBV12-3 or TRBV12-4 to TRBJ1-6. This CDR3 has 14 residues. CDR3 amino acids: CASPSRVLDSPLHF.

J is TRBJ1-6 and V is TRBV12-3 or TRBV12-4. The CDR3 length is 14 residues. CDR3 residues: CASRLLPNNSPLHF.

The chain couples TRBV5-1 to TRBJ2-2; TCRdb's assignment of TRBD2 cannot be checked, as there is no DNA. The CDR3 sequence is 14 residues long. The germline CDR1 and CDR2 sequences are SGHRS and YFSETQ. The CDR3 protein is CASSLDPSVGELFF.

The chain combines TRBV30 with TRBJ2-7. Per germline, CDR1 GTSNPN and CDR2 SVGIG (reference sequence). The CDR3 is 12 residues long. The CDR3 here is CACSSREAEQYF.

V and J are TRBV7-9 and TRBJ2-5; the TRBD2 assignment by TCRdb is unverifiable without DNA. Germline CDR1 reads SEHNR; CDR2 reads FQNEAQ (reference sequence). There are 14 residues in the CDR3. This CDR3 reads CASSLEGDKWAQYF.

The rearrangement links TRBV12-3 or TRBV12-4 to TRBJ2-7; the TCRdb call, TRBD2, lacks DNA for checking. The CDR3 contains 14 residues. The CDR3 spells CASKTSGSIYEQYF.

The chain carries TRBV4-3 and TRBJ2-1; lacking DNA, the TRBD1 call made by TCRdb goes unchecked. CDR1 and CDR2 from the germline V gene are LGHNA and YSLEER. The length of the CDR3 is 15 residues. The CDR3 is CASSQGQGSYNEQFF.

The V call is TRBV5-1, the J call TRBJ2-3. The CDR3 runs 14 residues. The germline CDR1 and CDR2 sequences are SGHRS and YFSETQ. CDR3 protein: CASSLMDPTDTQYF.

V and J are TRBV4-3 and TRBJ1-2. Germline lookup yields CDR1 LGHNA and CDR2 YSLEER. The CDR3 covers 14 residues. CDR3 residues: CASSQVAAGVGYTF.

V is TRBV6-2 or TRBV6-3 and J is TRBJ2-1; no DNA is available, so the TRBD1 call from TCRdb remains unchecked. The length of the CDR3 is 11 residues. Per the germline V gene, CDR1 is MNHEY and CDR2 is SVGEGT. CDR3 loop: CASGHWREQFF.

The chain combines TRBV5-1 with TRBJ1-2; TCRdb proposes TRBD1, but this gene call is untestable without DNA. CDR3 length equals 13 residues. In germline, CDR1 is SGHRS, CDR2 YFSETQ. The chain's CDR3 is CASSFRDTHGYTF.

J is TRBJ2-3 and V is TRBV5-6; the TCRdb D gene call, TRBD2, has no DNA to confirm it. CDR1 and CDR2 from the germline V gene are SGHDT and YYEEEE. The CDR3 is made up of 18 amino acids. The CDR3 loop reads CASSRPHAGGRALDTQYF. The full variable domain, completed using reference TRBV5-6 and TRBJ2-3, is DAGVTQSPTHLIKTRGQQVTLRCSPKSGHDTVSWYQQALGQGPQFIFQYYEEEERQRGNFPDRFSGHQFPNYSSELNVNALLLGDSALYLCASSRPHAGGRALDTQYFGPGTRLTVL.

The V gene is TRBV12-3 or TRBV12-4, the J gene TRBJ1-5; lacking DNA, the TRBD1 call made by TCRdb goes unchecked. The CDR3 is 15 amino acids. The CDR3 spells CASSITGLTYQPQHF.